This is a list of T cell receptor beta chains from one sample in a study of blood T cells in healthy people across ages. In TCRdb, the 5' RACE reads were re-called with MiXCR into one record per CDR3 protein. Found here are 800,000 or so distinct CDR3 sequences, 25% of them singletons; the top ten hold approximately 3.7%. This sample also belongs to another study, concerning T cells of mothers and their children.

What was sequenced was blood. These receptors were taken from a boy aged 5-17 years in good health. CDR3s include the opening cysteine and the closing phenylalanine or tryptophan. The order of the fields is D gene, V gene, CDR3 length, clone size, J gene, CDR3 DNA, CDR3 protein. D genes are given only for firm matches. Some rows have no size entry. The others give once, few or many, or a class for an expanded clone.

TRBD1	TRBV12-3/TRBV12-4	15	once	TRBJ2-1	TGTGCCAGCAGTTTTAGACAGGGAGTGCTAGCTGAGCAGTTCTTC	CASSFRQGVLAEQFF
NA	TRBV7-2	11	few	TRBJ2-5	TGTGCCAGCAGCTCCGAGGGCTATGACTTCTTC	CASSSEGYDFF
NA	TRBV4-3	20	few	TRBJ2-2	TGCGCCAGCAGCCAAGAAATTTCGTGGGCCATCGACGCGGGCACCGGGGAGCTGTTTTTT	CASSQEISWAIDAGTGELFF
NA	TRBV10-3	16	few	TRBJ1-5	TGTGCCATCAGTGAGTCGAGAATCGGGGGGATTCAGCCCCAGCATTTT	CAISESRIGGIQPQHF
NA	TRBV5-1	14	NA	TRBJ2-5	TGCGCCAGCAGCTGGGGGGACTTCCAAGAGACCCAGTACTTC	CASSWGDFQETQYF
NA	TRBV11-2	15	NA	TRBJ2-3	TGTGCCAGCAGCTCTAGCTCGGGGTGGACAGATACGCAGTATTTT	CASSSSSGWTDTQYF
NA	TRBV19	15	few	TRBJ2-2	TGTGCCAGTAGTATTGACAGACCGAACACCGGGGAGCTGTTTTTT	CASSIDRPNTGELFF
TRBD2	TRBV7-2	15	NA	TRBJ2-5	TGTGCCAGCAGCTTAGTGGCGGGAGTAGATGAGACCCAGTACTTC	CASSLVAGVDETQYF
NA	TRBV7-3	14	many	TRBJ2-5	TGTGCCAGCAGCTTAGGCGGTAGCGGCGAGACCCAGTACTTC	CASSLGGSGETQYF
TRBD2	TRBV6-1	16	few	TRBJ2-5	TGTGCCAGCTCCGAGGGTACTAGCGGACACCAAGAGACCCAGTACTTC	CASSEGTSGHQETQYF
NA	TRBV7-2	14	few	TRBJ2-3	TGTGCCAGCAGATTCTCGGGGAGCACAGATACGCAGTATTTT	CASRFSGSTDTQYF
NA	TRBV28	15	NA	TRBJ2-4	TGTGCCAGCAGCCCGGGGTTACCCGGGTCCCCCATTCAGTACTTC	CASSPGLPGSPIQYF
NA	TRBV12-3/TRBV12-4	16	NA	TRBJ2-5	TGTGCCAGCAGTTTATGGGGGACTGCCCTTCAAGAGACCCAGTACTTC	CASSLWGTALQETQYF
NA	TRBV29-1	13	NA	TRBJ2-7	TGCAGCGCCGGGTCGGGTTTTGCAGACGAGCAGTACTTC	CSAGSGFADEQYF
TRBD2	TRBV7-8	16	NA	TRBJ2-1	TGTGCCAGCAGCCCATTGCTCGGGGGGATATACAATGAGCAGTTCTTC	CASSPLLGGIYNEQFF
TRBD1	TRBV4-2	17	NA	TRBJ1-4	TGTGCCAGCAGCCAAGTCGAGGTGACAGGGGCTAATGAAAAACTGTTTTTT	CASSQVEVTGANEKLFF
TRBD2	TRBV7-9	16	many	TRBJ2-5	TGTGCCAGCAGCTCAGGCCTCTCGGCGGGAGAGGAGACCCAGTACTTC	CASSSGLSAGEETQYF
TRBD1	TRBV4-2	17	few	TRBJ2-1	TGTGCCAGCAGCCAAGCCCAGGGGGCCAAGTCCTACAATGAGCAGTTCTTC	CASSQAQGAKSYNEQFF
TRBD1	TRBV30	13	few	TRBJ1-4	TGTGCCTGGAGCGACGGGACAGGGGAAAAACTGTTTTTT	CAWSDGTGEKLFF
NA	TRBV9	17	NA	TRBJ1-2	TGTGCCAGCAGTGGCACAGACCCTAACAGGGCTGACTATGGCTACACCTTC	CASSGTDPNRADYGYTF
NA	TRBV5-1	14	NA	TRBJ2-5	TGCGCCAGCAGCTCCCGGCCCGAGTGGGAGACCCAGTACTTC	CASSSRPEWETQYF
TRBD2	TRBV28	17	NA	TRBJ2-1	TGTGCCAGCAGCTCACTGGGACTAGCGGGAACCTACAATGAGCAGTTCTTC	CASSSLGLAGTYNEQFF
TRBD1	TRBV12-3/TRBV12-4	16	NA	TRBJ1-2	TGTGCCAGCAGTTTGACAGGGCCCAAATATCGCTATGGCTACACCTTC	CASSLTGPKYRYGYTF
TRBD2	TRBV7-3	16	NA	TRBJ2-1	TGTGCCAGCAGCCCGGGCGGGAGGGCCCTCGTGAATGAGCAGTTCTTC	CASSPGGRALVNEQFF
NA	TRBV6-6	15	NA	TRBJ1-1	TGTGCCAGCAGTTTGCGGACGGATAAGAACACTGAAGCTTTCTTT	CASSLRTDKNTEAFF
NA	TRBV7-6	14	many	TRBJ2-5	TGTGCCAGCAGCTTAAGTCCTGAGGGCGAGACCCAGTACTTC	CASSLSPEGETQYF
TRBD2	TRBV25-1	17	NA	TRBJ2-5	TGTGCCAGCAGTGAATATAGACTAGCGGGAGATGAGGAGACCCAGTACTTC	CASSEYRLAGDEETQYF
NA	TRBV7-9	14	NA	TRBJ2-1	TGTGCCAGCACCCTCGCCAGCTCCTACAATGAGCAGTTCTTC	CASTLASSYNEQFF
NA	TRBV30	12	few	TRBJ2-3	TGTGCCTGGAGCGCAGGAACAGATACGCAGTATTTT	CAWSAGTDTQYF
TRBD2	TRBV28	15	few	TRBJ2-7	TGTGCCAGCAGCCCTACTAGCGTTATTACCTACGAGCAGTACTTC	CASSPTSVITYEQYF
NA	TRBV20-1	12	NA	TRBJ1-1	TGCAGTGGTTCCAGGGAGAACACTGAAGCTTTCTTT	CSGSRENTEAFF
NA	TRBV12-3/TRBV12-4	14	once	TRBJ2-3	TGTGCCAGCAGTTTAGGGCAGCCCACAGATACGCAGTATTTT	CASSLGQPTDTQYF
TRBD1	TRBV5-8	16	NA	TRBJ2-3	TGTGCCAGCAGCCCCGAGGACAGGGGGCCATCAGATACGCAGTATTTT	CASSPEDRGPSDTQYF
NA	TRBV12-3/TRBV12-4	15	NA	TRBJ1-5	TGTGCCAGCAGTTCGGTCGGTAATAGCAATCAGCCCCAGCATTTT	CASSSVGNSNQPQHF
NA	TRBV7-9	15	once	TRBJ1-3	TGTGCCAGCAGCTCCATCGGGTCCTCTGGAAACACCATATATTTT	CASSSIGSSGNTIYF
NA	TRBV7-2	16	NA	TRBJ1-3	TGTGCCAGCAGCTTAGGCCCCAGGGCAGCTGGAAACACCATGTATTTT	CASSLGPRAAGNTMYF
TRBD1	TRBV2	17	NA	TRBJ2-3	TGTGCCAGCAGTTTCCAGGGACAGCCTTGGGGCACAGATACGCAGTATTTT	CASSFQGQPWGTDTQYF
TRBD2	TRBV9	12	NA	TRBJ2-1	TGTGCCAGCAGCGGTAGCGGGAGCGCGCAGTTCTTC	CASSGSGSAQFF
NA	TRBV12-3/TRBV12-4	15	NA	TRBJ1-4	TGTGCCAGCAGTTTCTCACAGGGAGTGAGTGAAAAACTGTTTTTT	CASSFSQGVSEKLFF
NA	TRBV9	16	NA	TRBJ1-3	TGTGCCAGCAGCCCCCAACAGCAAGTGGGGGGAAACACCATATATTTT	CASSPQQQVGGNTIYF
NA	TRBV28	14	NA	TRBJ1-2	TGTGCCAGCAGTCCCCAGGATTTAGGCTATGGCTACACCTTC	CASSPQDLGYGYTF
NA	TRBV24-1	16	NA	TRBJ2-1	TGTGCCACCAGTGATCGTCTCCGAGCGGCTTACAATGAGCAGTTCTTC	CATSDRLRAAYNEQFF
NA	TRBV7-8	15	few	TRBJ2-5	TGTGCCAGCAGCTTAAGGGGTGAGGGAGGAGAGACCCAGTACTTC	CASSLRGEGGETQYF
TRBD1	TRBV6-2/TRBV6-3	14	few	TRBJ1-6	TGTGCCAGCAGCCCCCGGGACAGGATTTCACCCCTCCACTTT	CASSPRDRISPLHF
NA	TRBV2	16	NA	TRBJ2-2	TGTGCCAGCAGTGAAGCACCGTCCGCAGGGGAGGGGGAGCTGTTTTTT	CASSEAPSAGEGELFF
TRBD2	TRBV5-6	16	NA	TRBJ2-7	TGTGCCAGCAGCTGGTCTGCGGGGGGCAAATTGTACGAGCAGTACTTC	CASSWSAGGKLYEQYF
TRBD2	TRBV9	14	few	TRBJ2-7	TGTGCCAGCAGCGTGAGTACTAGCGGGTACGAGCAGTACTTC	CASSVSTSGYEQYF
TRBD1	TRBV16	14	NA	TRBJ2-7	TGTGCCAGCAGCCCCGACAGGGGGGGGTACGAGCAGTACTTC	CASSPDRGGYEQYF
TRBD2	TRBV20-1	12	NA	TRBJ2-7	TGCAGTGCTACCGGGGGGTTGTACGAGCAGTACTTC	CSATGGLYEQYF
TRBD1	TRBV29-1	12	NA	TRBJ2-7	TGCAGCGCCGGCGGACAGGGGTGGGAGCAGTACTTC	CSAGGQGWEQYF
NA	TRBV28	13	NA	TRBJ1-2	TGTGCCGGCAGTTTGGACCGCAGTTGGGGCTACACCTTC	CAGSLDRSWGYTF
NA	TRBV7-2	15	NA	TRBJ1-4	TGTGCCAGCAGTTTCTCCGGGACGCTTGGGGGAAAACTGTTTTTT	CASSFSGTLGGKLFF
TRBD2	TRBV6-6	15	few	TRBJ2-1	TGTGCCAGCAGTGCGAGACTAGCGGCCTACAATGAGCAGTTCTTC	CASSARLAAYNEQFF
TRBD1	TRBV4-1	15	NA	TRBJ2-7	TGCGCCAGCAGCCCGTCCGGGACAGACTTCTACGAGCAGTACTTC	CASSPSGTDFYEQYF
NA	TRBV19	14	NA	TRBJ2-3	TGTGCCAGTTCTTCCGGATGGAGCACAGATACGCAGTATTTT	CASSSGWSTDTQYF
NA	TRBV5-5	14	few	TRBJ1-5	TGTGCCAGCAGCTTGGTAGTCTGGGATCAGCCCCAGCATTTT	CASSLVVWDQPQHF
NA	TRBV4-3	13	NA	TRBJ2-7	TGCGCCAGCAGCCAAACTGGGCGGCCCGAGCAGTACTTC	CASSQTGRPEQYF
NA	TRBV11-1	14	NA	TRBJ1-1	TGTGCCAGCAGCCCATTTTACGGGGGCACTGAAGCTTTCTTT	CASSPFYGGTEAFF
NA	TRBV7-2	13	NA	TRBJ2-5	TGTGCCAGCAGCCGAGCCCTCTGGGAGACCCAGTACTTC	CASSRALWETQYF
TRBD2	TRBV12-3/TRBV12-4	11	NA	TRBJ2-1	TGTGCCAGCAGTCAGCGGGAGGTCCCGTTCTTC	CASSQREVPFF